This T cell receptor beta chain was sequenced during a study of T cells in narcolepsy. At the level of the study: Patients with NT1 or NT2 and healthy control donors were enrolled. Study outcomes and limitations: Reportedly, autoreactive clonotypes were serially detected in patients' blood but not controls'. No autoreactive T cell clone sequences appeared in some memory CD4+ repertoires. Autoreactive HCRT-specific and TRIB2-specific clonotypes were marked in same-patient CSF-versus-blood CD4+ comparisons.

Germline V gives CDR1 MDHEN, CDR2 SYDVKM. Deletions cut 5 bases from V and 1 base from J, with 14 bases between. The CDR3 extends over 15 amino acids. The protocol was immunoSEQ multiplex PCR, while the TCRdb copy is restricted to in-frame clones and leaves out a portion. The sample holds tens of thousands of clones, roughly four fifths seen once. This clone came up a few times. Antigen specificity is unknown. The sequence was obtained from a human donor with narcolepsy. Sequenced: CD45RA- memory CD4+ T cells from PBMCs. This chain joins TRBV28 and TRBJ1-1, with no clear D. The CDR3 loop is CASSGLGWGNTEAFF. Here the CDR3 DNA reads TGTGCCAGCAGTGGTCTCGGGTGGGGGAACACTGAAGCTTTCTTT.